Here is one T cell receptor beta chain with its context. Its target is not known. These data are taken from a study of OX40 agonist ivuxolimab in advanced cancers. Turning to the study itself: Dose-escalation patients had hepatocellular carcinoma, melanoma, renal cell or head and neck cancer.

Measured with immunoSEQ multiplex PCR; TCRdb has only the in-frame clones, and not every one. The table records roughly 25,000 clones, about 70% of them present only once. CDR3 size: 16 residues. Germline V gene data show CDR1 as MNHEY and CDR2 as SVGAGI. Whole-study findings and limits: Also present in some nonresponders was a low level of normalized T-cell clonal expansion.

The starting material was CD4+ or CD8+ T cells sorted from blood, obtained in a trial of the OX40 agonist ivuxolimab. The chain links TRBV6-5 to TRBJ2-5; tentatively, D is TRBD1 (6 bases). With the DNA end fitting TRBJ2-7 better, the J assignment may be wrong. The clonotype originates from an adult with an advanced solid tumor such as melanoma, head and neck, liver or kidney cancer. CDR3 protein: CASSSDRQESSYEQYF. The CDR3 DNA reads as TGTGCCAGCAGTTCCGATCGACAGGAGAGCTCCTACGAGCAGTACTTC.